This T cell receptor (beta chain) emerged from a study of CD8+ T cells in alopecia areata. After isolation, RNA underwent reverse transcription to generate cDNA as the sequencing template. The repertoire was sequenced with immunoSEQ multiplex PCR; TCRdb's copy has only in-frame clones and lacks some. Found here are roughly 73,000 clones, over 25% of them singletons; the top ten hold about 15%. The table lists this clone with a few counts. As for treatment: oral pan-JAK inhibitor, 5-10 mg twice daily. Trimming pared 4 bases from V and 7 bases from J, leaving 6 bases between. The CDR3 covers 10 residues. Looked up from germline, CDR1 is SQVTM and CDR2 is ANQGSEA.

Specimen: CD8+ T cells sorted from blood, collected at week 4, from a patient treated with tofacitinib. This sequence joins TRBV29-1 and TRBJ2-3; D unclear. The sequence derives from a human donor with alopecia areata. In DNA, the CDR3 is TGCAGCGTTGTTCGTTATACGCAGTATTTT. Its protein is CSVVRYTQYF.